The clone carrying this T cell receptor beta chain was recorded at least ten times. Its specificity is unknown. This record comes from a study of molecular identifiers for immune sequencing clone quantification. Looking at the study overall: Replicate runs used RNA from approximately 20,000 or 100,000 naive CD8 cells, which was split five ways into aliquots, and four of those aliquots were then sequenced. Study results and caveats: More than 97% of effector molecules, versus under 1% of naive-cell molecules, belonged to clones above 20 RNA copies.

The authors sorted naive CD8 T cells as CD8+CD4-CCR7+CD45RA+. Trimming at V came to 0 bases and at J to 7 bases, leaving 10 bases not matched to a gene. CDR1 is LGHNA and CDR2 is YSLEER in the germline V gene. The CDR3 length is 16 residues. Previously described methods and listed TCR primers produced bulk TCR libraries. One entry per CDR3 protein results from TCRdb running MiXCR on the PCR reads. Of 70,000 to 90,000 distinct CDR3 sequences listed, roughly a fifth are singletons. The chain recombines TRBV4-3 with TRBJ2-7, with 9 bases matching TRBD1. The TCR was taken from a human donor in good health. Some libraries in this study had Jurkat cell RNA spiked in. Sequencing was carried out using naive CD8+ T cells from blood, with Jurkat cell RNA spiked in. Subset defined: FACS-sorted CD8+CD4-CCR7+CD45RA+ naive T cells. The CDR3: CASSQDIGQGIWEQYF. CDR3 sequence (DNA): TGCGCCAGCAGCCAAGATATAGGACAGGGGATTTGGGAGCAGTACTTC.